Below are 2 T cell receptor beta chains sequenced from a single sample in a study of Ad26.COV2.S vaccination and SARS-CoV-2 variants. Sequencing used immunoSEQ multiplex PCR; TCRdb keeps in-frame clones, though not all of them. The table shows about 180,000 clones, with around 88% occurring only once. Source: peripheral blood, taken after recovery from COVID-19. The receptors were sampled from a human donor who had recovered from COVID-19.

The chain recombines TRBV27 with TRBJ2-1; the match to TRBD2 covers 13 bases. The germline CDR1 and CDR2 sequences are MNHEY and SMNVEV (reference sequence). Trimming removed 8 bases from V and 7 bases from J; junction bases left unmatched: 8. The CDR3 has 15 amino acids. The CDR3 DNA reads TGTGCCAGCGTCCATCCGGGACTAGCGGGGAATGAGCAGTTCTTC. This encodes CASVHPGLAGNEQFF.

CDR3 sequence reads: CARADRENTEAFF. Here the CDR3 DNA reads TGCGCCAGGGCTGATCGGGAGAACACTGAAGCTTTCTTT. The rearrangement links TRBV10-1 to TRBJ1-1; D is unclear. CDR3 length equals 13 residues. Trimming stripped 9 bases from V and 1 base from J, with 12 bases between. Germline V gene data show CDR1 as WNHNN and CDR2 as SYGVQD (reference sequence).